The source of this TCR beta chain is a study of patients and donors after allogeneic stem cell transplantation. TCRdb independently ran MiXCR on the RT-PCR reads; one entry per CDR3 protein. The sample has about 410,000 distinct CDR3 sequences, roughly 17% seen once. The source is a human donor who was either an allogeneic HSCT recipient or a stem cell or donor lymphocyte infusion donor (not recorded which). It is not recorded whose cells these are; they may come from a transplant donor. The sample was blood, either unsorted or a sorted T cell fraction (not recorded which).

The CDR3 region has the DNA TGCGCCAGCAGCCAAGCGCTAGCTTACACCGGGGAGCTGTTTTTT. Encoded protein: CASSQALAYTGELFF. The rearrangement links TRBV4-1 to TRBJ2-2; tentative D call: TRBD2 (5 bases). Trimming cost V 1 base and J 3 bases, with 9 bases left between them. Per germline, CDR1 MGHRA and CDR2 YSYEKL. The CDR3 loop spans 15 amino acids.